Here is one T cell receptor beta chain with its context. Original methodology: Nucleated cell counts were estimated from reference gene primer amplification. Using immunoSEQ multiplex PCR, the repertoire was profiled, and TCRdb retains in-frame clones only, with some absent. V, J and clone size are those of that table, while D and trimming were read from the DNA. This table has 35,000 to 45,000 clones, about 86% appearing once. This sample is part of a study of blood T cell repertoires in COVID-19. Across the study: The United States, Italy and Spain were the sources of the acute and convalescent COVID-19 samples. Nucleic acid was either cDNA or gDNA, and it came from T cells, B-cell-depleted T cells, or PBMCs.

V was pared by 6 bases and J by 7 bases, with 10 bases of the junction left unmatched. This CDR3 comprises 15 residues. The germline V gene encodes CDR1 LNHDA and CDR2 SQIVND (reference sequence). This chain connects TRBV19 to TRBJ2-1, with 9 bases lining up with TRBD1. The sequenced sample consisted of peripheral blood. This clonotype originated in a man between 65 and 85 years old with acute or convalescent COVID-19. CDR3: CASRYHGTGSNEQFF. Here the CDR3 DNA reads TGTGCCAGTAGGTATCACGGGACAGGGTCGAATGAGCAGTTCTTC.